A selection of T cell receptor beta chains follows, all from one sample in a study of cytomegalovirus exposure and HLA in healthy donors. Generated by immunoSEQ multiplex PCR, the TCRdb table keeps only in-frame clones and is missing some. The top ten clones hold approximately 3.9% of a sample with hundreds of thousands of clones, about 72% of them seen once. The material sequenced was PBMCs. These TCRs come from a male donor in good health and CMV-seronegative. Each CDR3 is given with its conserved first and last residue. A D gene is named only where the DNA matches it firmly. For some rows the clone size is stated as once, few or many, or as a class when expanded; others skip it.

v_gene	d_gene	j_gene	abundance	CDR3aa	CDR3nt
TRBV4-2	TRBD2	TRBJ2-1	NA	CASSPERERAEQFF	TGTGCCAGCAGCCCCGAGCGGGAGCGTGCTGAGCAGTTCTTC
TRBV7-9	TRBD1	TRBJ1-5	NA	CASSATGPGQPQHF	TGTGCCAGCAGCGCGACAGGGCCGGGGCAGCCCCAGCATTTT
TRBV4-1	NA	TRBJ2-3	NA	CASSQDMATSGTDTQYF	TGCGCCAGCAGCCAAGATATGGCGACCAGCGGCACAGATACGCAGTATTTT
TRBV6-5	TRBD2	TRBJ2-2	NA	CASSYSLVGGTGELFF	TGTGCCAGCAGTTACTCTCTAGTGGGAGGGACCGGGGAGCTGTTTTTT
TRBV2	NA	TRBJ2-7	few	CASTRGGSYEQYF	TGTGCCAGCACCAGGGGCGGCTCCTACGAGCAGTACTTC
TRBV7-9	TRBD2	TRBJ2-7	NA	CASRSGLAGMYEQYF	TGTGCCAGCAGGTCTGGACTAGCGGGAATGTACGAGCAGTACTTC
TRBV5-6	NA	TRBJ2-7	NA	CASSPDSNNEQYF	TGTGCCAGCAGCCCGGACAGTAACAACGAGCAGTACTTC
TRBV29-1	NA	TRBJ2-7	NA	CSVEVLNRASYEQYF	TGCAGCGTTGAAGTTCTCAACAGGGCCTCCTACGAGCAGTACTTC
TRBV21-1	NA	TRBJ1-2	NA	CASSLRANYGYTF	TGTGCCAGCAGCCTCAGGGCTAACTATGGCTACACCTTC
TRBV10-1	NA	TRBJ2-3	few	CASSDQGLAKDTQYF	TGCGCCAGCAGTGATCAGGGACTCGCCAAGGATACGCAGTATTTT
TRBV6-5	TRBD1	TRBJ2-7	few	CAIHRTGRYEQYF	TGTGCCATACACCGGACAGGGAGATACGAGCAGTACTTC
TRBV5-6	NA	TRBJ2-7	many	CASSLGPGSYEQYF	TGTGCCAGCAGCTTGGGTCCCGGTTCCTACGAGCAGTACTTC
TRBV5-1	TRBD1	TRBJ2-5	NA	CASSKLTGVRETQYF	TGCGCCAGCAGCAAGCTCACAGGGGTCAGAGAGACCCAGTACTTC
TRBV5-1	TRBD1	TRBJ2-6	NA	CASSSQGASGANVLTF	TGCGCCAGCAGCTCCCAGGGGGCCTCGGGGGCCAACGTCCTGACTTTC
TRBV7-6	NA	TRBJ2-1	once	CASSLGAEGWVNEQFF	TGTGCCAGCAGCTTAGGTGCGGAGGGCTGGGTCAATGAGCAGTTCTTC
TRBV30	TRBD2	TRBJ2-1	NA	CAWRRPSAGGPNSYNEQFF	TGTGCCTGGAGGCGGCCCTCGGCGGGAGGCCCCAACTCCTACAATGAGCAGTTCTTC
TRBV28	NA	TRBJ1-2	NA	CASSYEVIYGYTF	TGTGCCAGCAGTTATGAGGTTATCTATGGCTACACCTTC
TRBV7-6	TRBD2	TRBJ2-2	NA	CASSLAPASGRGRGTGELFF	TGTGCCAGCAGCTTAGCTCCCGCTAGCGGGAGGGGAAGGGGAACCGGGGAGCTGTTTTTT
TRBV19	NA	TRBJ1-1	NA	CASKGRGEILNTEAFF	TGTGCCAGTAAGGGGAGGGGGGAAATCTTGAACACTGAAGCTTTCTTT
TRBV10-3	TRBD2	TRBJ2-7	NA	CAISRQSGSSYEQYF	TGTGCCATCAGTCGTCAAAGCGGGAGTAGCTACGAGCAGTACTTC
TRBV5-6	TRBD2	TRBJ2-3	NA	CASSLVGSGRDTQYF	TGTGCCAGCAGCCTCGTGGGCAGCGGGAGAGATACGCAGTATTTT
TRBV29-1	TRBD1	TRBJ2-1	NA	CSVDRGLSYEQFF	TGCAGCGTTGATAGGGGGCTCTCCTATGAGCAGTTCTTC
TRBV4-1	TRBD1	TRBJ1-5	few	CASSQPPPRGFNQPQHF	TGCGCCAGCAGCCAACCCCCGCCCAGGGGGTTTAATCAGCCCCAGCATTTT
TRBV9	TRBD2	TRBJ2-1	once	CASSVDPPGAGGHNEQFF	TGTGCCAGCAGCGTAGATCCCCCGGGAGCGGGAGGCCACAATGAGCAGTTCTTC
TRBV27	TRBD1	TRBJ1-1	NA	CASSLYRGINMNTEAFF	TGTGCCAGCAGTTTATACAGGGGAATAAACATGAACACTGAAGCTTTCTTT
TRBV6-5	NA	TRBJ1-1	NA	CASSDLRVAGGEF	TGTGCCAGCAGTGATCTTAGGGTGGCGGGGGGTGAATTT
TRBV29-1	TRBD1	TRBJ2-7	few	CSVLGRDRGLNEQYF	TGCAGCGTCCTCGGGCGGGACAGGGGGCTGAACGAGCAGTACTTC
TRBV19	NA	TRBJ2-7	NA	CASSDFERDSYEQYF	TGTGCCAGTAGTGATTTCGAGCGCGACTCCTACGAGCAGTACTTC
TRBV29-1	NA	TRBJ2-1	few	CSVRGGVYNEQFF	TGCAGCGTTAGGGGGGGGGTTTACAATGAGCAGTTCTTC
TRBV29-1	TRBD1	TRBJ2-7	NA	CSVGRTGTSSEQYF	TGCAGCGTTGGCCGGACAGGGACGTCCAGCGAGCAGTACTTC
TRBV12-2	NA	TRBJ2-7	NA	CASRRILGGAYEQYF	TGTGCAAGTCGCCGGATACTAGGGGGGGCCTACGAGCAGTACTTC
TRBV5-4	TRBD2	TRBJ2-3	NA	CASSLDFDTGGHNTQYF	TGTGCCAGCAGCTTGGATTTCGATACGGGAGGGCACAATACGCAGTATTTT
TRBV19	NA	TRBJ2-7	NA	CASQLGSPQSEQYF	TGTGCCAGCCAACTAGGGAGTCCCCAAAGCGAGCAGTACTTC
TRBV6-4	TRBD1	TRBJ1-1	few	CASSEGGGGEAFF	TGTGCCAGCAGTGAAGGGGGCGGGGGGGAAGCTTTCTTT
TRBV27	NA	TRBJ1-6	NA	CASSLRRGSYNSPLHF	TGTGCCAGCAGTTTAAGGAGGGGCTCCTATAATTCACCCCTCCACTTT
TRBV6-5	NA	TRBJ1-5	NA	CASSVQRTADQPQHF	TGTGCCAGCAGTGTCCAGCGGACGGCGGATCAGCCCCAGCATTTT
TRBV9	NA	TRBJ2-3	NA	CASSGGGGGGTDTQYF	TGTGCCAGCAGCGGGGGTGGGGGGGGCGGAACAGATACGCAGTATTTT
TRBV19	NA	TRBJ1-2	few	CASSYTPPRGYTF	TGTGCCAGTAGCTACACACCCCCTAGAGGCTACACCTTC
TRBV6-5	TRBD2	TRBJ2-1	NA	CASRGTSRYNEQFF	TGTGCCAGCAGGGGGACTAGCAGATACAATGAGCAGTTCTTC
TRBV2	NA	TRBJ1-5	once	CASSPEVGNQPQHF	TGTGCCAGCAGCCCCGAGGTGGGCAATCAGCCCCAGCATTTT